The 26 T cell receptor beta chains in this list originate from one sample, sequenced in a study of OX40 agonist ivuxolimab in advanced cancers. The assay was immunoSEQ multiplex PCR, and TCRdb's table has in-frame clones only and misses some. The table has tens of thousands of clones, about nine tenths seen once. The sequences come from CD4+ or CD8+ T cells sorted from blood, collected in a trial of the OX40 agonist ivuxolimab. These receptors were taken from an adult with an advanced solid tumor such as melanoma, head and neck, liver or kidney cancer.

J is TRBJ2-7 and V is TRBV28; tentative D call: TRBD2 (5 bases). V dropped 10 bases and J dropped 2 bases, with 18 bases sitting between them. The V gene's germline CDR1 is MDHEN and CDR2 SYDVKM. The CDR3 contains 14 residues. CDR3 sequence: CATLSGRGTYEQYF. The DNA for the CDR3 is TGTGCCACCCTAAGTGGCCGAGGGACCTACGAGCAGTACTTC.

This chain connects TRBV19 to TRBJ2-7; 7 nucleotides agree with TRBD2. The CDR3 spans 15 residues. Germline V gives CDR1 LNHDA, CDR2 SQIVND (reference sequence). Losses at the gene ends were 3 bases for V and 4 bases for J; bases not matched to a gene: 9. This CDR3 reads CASSIPRGSGYEQYF. In DNA form, the CDR3 reads TGTGCCAGTAGTATCCCGCGGGGGAGCGGGTACGAGCAGTACTTC.

The rearrangement links TRBV4-1 to TRBJ2-7; 11 bases align to TRBD2. The CDR3 loop spans 17 amino acids. Germline V gene sequence: CDR1 MGHRA, CDR2 YSYEKL. The junction had 9 bases not matched to a gene; V was cut back by 1 base and J by 4 bases. DNA for the CDR3: TGCGCCAGCAGCCAAGGTCGCCGGACTAGCGGGTGGTACGAGCAGTACTTC. Amino acids: CASSQGRRTSGWYEQYF.

The rearrangement uses TRBV7-9 and TRBJ2-2, with a weak D call TRBD1 (6 bases). Germline V gene sequence: CDR1 SEHNR, CDR2 FQNEAQ (reference sequence). V lost 1 base and J lost 2, with 20 bases in between. This CDR3 is 19 amino acids long. CDR3 in DNA: TGTGCCAGCAGCTTAGGGGTCAGGGGTCCACTCCTAAACACCGGGGAGCTGTTTTTT. Encoded protein: CASSLGVRGPLLNTGELFF.

This sequence joins TRBV19 and TRBJ1-2; D remains unclear. The CDR3 consists of 11 residues. Germline V gene sequence: CDR1 LNHDA, CDR2 SQIVND (reference sequence). Trimming stripped 5 bases from V and 7 bases from J, with 8 bases between. The chain's CDR3 is CASSRKFGYTF. CDR3 coding DNA: TGTGCCAGTAGTCGGAAGTTTGGCTACACCTTC.

The J gene is TRBJ2-7, the V gene TRBV6-6; D possibly corresponds to TRBD1 (5 bases). This CDR3 region has 15 residues. Trimming took 2 bases from V and 0 from J, leaving 11 bases between them. CDR1 MNHNY and CDR2 SVGAGI come from the germline V gene (reference sequence). The CDR3 here is CASSYDRLSSYEQYF. The CDR3 coding sequence is TGTGCCAGCAGTTACGACAGATTATCCTCCTACGAGCAGTACTTC.

The chain has TRBV30 and TRBJ2-7; TRBD2 matches 10 bases. From germline, CDR1 is GTSNPN and CDR2 SVGIG (reference sequence). The CDR3 length is 15 residues. V shed 2 bases, J shed 2 bases, and the junction held 6 bases outside the gene matches. The CDR3 nucleotides are TGTGCCTGGAGTCTCTTCCTAGCGGGAGCCTACGAGCAGTACTTC. This translates into CAWSLFLAGAYEQYF.

CDR3 sequence (DNA): TGTGCCAGCAGTGAAATGGGGACAGGAAAAGAGACCCAGTACTTC. It codes for CASSEMGTGKETQYF. This chain uses TRBV25-1 with TRBJ2-5, with 8 nucleotides matching TRBD1. The germline gives CDR1 MGHDK, CDR2 SYGVNS. The V gene end was trimmed by 2 bases and the J gene end by 3 bases; junction bases not matched to a gene: 5. This CDR3 is 15 amino acids long.

V usage is TRBV4-3 and J usage is TRBJ1-5; unclear D gene. Germline V gene lookup returns CDR1 LGHNA and CDR2 YSLEER. V lost 6 bases, J lost 0 bases, and 9 bases lay in between. This CDR3 has 14 residues. CDR3 protein: CASRRTVSNQPQHF. As DNA, the CDR3 is TGCGCCAGCAGACGGACCGTTAGCAATCAGCCCCAGCATTTT.

About this clone: Germline is not matched at one junction end, which may reflect a read error. V and J are TRBV7-2 and TRBJ2-7; no clear D gene. This CDR3 is built from 11 residues. CDR1 and CDR2 (germline): SGHTA, FQGNSA. CDR3 sequence: CASSLAEYYAF. The CDR3 DNA is TGTGCCAGCAGCTTAGCAGAGTATTACGCCTTC.

This clone was detected a few times. The chain joins TRBV19 to TRBJ1-5; D ambiguous. Germline V gene data show CDR1 as LNHDA and CDR2 as SQIVND (reference sequence). The CDR3 is 13 amino acids. V lost 3 bases to trimming and J lost 3 bases, with 6 bases between them. CDR3 sequence: CASSIFYNQPQHF. CDR3 bases: TGTGCCAGTAGTATTTTCTACAATCAGCCCCAGCATTTT. Variable domain in full (rest from reference TRBV19 and TRBJ1-5): DGGITQSPKYLFRKEGQNVTLSCEQNLNHDAMYWYRQDPGQGLRLIYYSQIVNDFQKGDIAEGYSVSREKKESFPLTVTSAQKNPTAFYLCASSIFYNQPQHFGDGTRLSIL.

This clone has just a few counts. V is TRBV9 and J is TRBJ1-1; D is uncertain. Trimming removed 0 bases from V and 0 bases from J, with 9 bases in between. Germline CDR1 and CDR2: SGDLS and YYNGEE. This CDR3 is built from 15 residues. The CDR3 sequence is CASSVEGQVNTEAFF. CDR3 in DNA: TGTGCCAGCAGCGTAGAAGGGCAGGTGAACACTGAAGCTTTCTTT. The variable domain in full, completed from reference TRBV9 and TRBJ1-1, reads DSGVTQTPKHLITATGQRVTLRCSPRSGDLSVYWYQQSLDQGLQFLIQYYNGEERAKGNILERFSAQQFPDLHSELNLSSLELGDSALYFCASSVEGQVNTEAFFGQGTRLTVV.

The chain uses TRBV6-5 and TRBJ1-3; D remains unclear. Germline V lookup: CDR1 MNHEY, CDR2 SVGAGI. The V end was cut by 2 bases, the J end by 3 bases, with 8 bases between. The CDR3 covers 14 residues. CDR3 sequence (DNA): TGTGCCAGCAGTTACGGAGTGGGTGGAAACACCATATATTTT. As protein: CASSYGVGGNTIYF.

The rearrangement uses TRBV2 and TRBJ2-5; D might be TRBD1 or TRBD2, each matching 5 bases. Looked up from germline, CDR1 is SNHLY and CDR2 is FYNNEI. V dropped 6 bases and J dropped 2 bases, with 13 bases sitting between them. The CDR3 consists of 14 residues. CDR3 nucleotides: TGTGCCAGCAGCCTGGGACGTAGACAAGAGACCCAGTACTTC. This translates into CASSLGRRQETQYF. Variable domain in full (rest from reference TRBV2 and TRBJ2-5): EPEVTQTPSHQVTQMGQEVILRCVPISNHLYFYWYRQILGQKVEFLVSFYNNEISEKSEIFDDQFSVERPDGSNFTLKIRSTKLEDSAMYFCASSLGRRQETQYFGPGTRLLVL.

The chain links TRBV10-3 to TRBJ1-5; 11 bases agree with TRBD1. The V segment lost 11 bases and the J segment 0 bases; nucleotides outside the gene matches: 6. The germline V gene encodes CDR1 ENHRY and CDR2 SYGVKD. CDR3 length equals 15 residues. CDR3 sequence reads: CAVGTGGNSNQPQHF. The CDR3 DNA sequence: TGTGCCGTCGGGACAGGGGGTAATAGCAATCAGCCCCAGCATTTT.

V usage is TRBV9 and J usage is TRBJ2-7; no reliable D call. CDR3 size: 14 residues. The V gene lost 4 bases and the J gene lost 0 bases, with 11 bases spanning the gap. Germline V gene sequence: CDR1 SGDLS, CDR2 YYNGEE. The CDR3 loop reads CASSSALRSYEQYF. DNA for the CDR3: TGTGCCAGCAGCTCGGCGCTTCGCTCCTACGAGCAGTACTTC. Looking up the rest from reference TRBV9 and TRBJ2-7 gives the full variable domain: DSGVTQTPKHLITATGQRVTLRCSPRSGDLSVYWYQQSLDQGLQFLIQYYNGEERAKGNILERFSAQQFPDLHSELNLSSLELGDSALYFCASSSALRSYEQYFGPGTRLTVT.

CDR3 coding DNA: TGTGCCAGCAGCTCCGGGACAGGGTATTTTAGCAATCAGCCCCAGCATTTT. It specifies CASSSGTGYFSNQPQHF. The chain joins TRBV7-8 to TRBJ1-5; 9 nucleotides match TRBD1. This CDR3 contains 17 residues. Unmatched junction bases numbered 7, after V lost 4 bases and J lost 0 bases. Germline V gene data show CDR1 as SGHVS and CDR2 as FQNEAQ. Full variable domain (outside the CDR3, taken from reference TRBV7-8 and TRBJ1-5): GAGVSQSPRYKVAKRGQDVALRCDPISGHVSLFWYQQALGQGPEFLTYFQNEAQLDKSGLPSDRFFAERPEGSVSTLKIQRTQQEDSAVYLCASSSGTGYFSNQPQHFGDGTRLSIL.

This chain uses TRBV7-9 with TRBJ2-2; TRBD1 matches at 9 bases. The CDR3 loop spans 15 amino acids. The J segment lost 4 bases and the V segment lost 6 bases, leaving 6 bases of the junction unmatched. Germline V gene lookup returns CDR1 SEHNR and CDR2 FQNEAQ (reference sequence). CDR3 nucleotides: TGTGCCAGCAGTTCTTGGGACAGGGCCACCGGGGAGCTGTTTTTT. The encoded protein is CASSSWDRATGELFF.

V is TRBV7-2 and J is TRBJ2-7, with TRBD2 matching over 12 bases. V gave up 6 bases and J gave up 3 bases; unmatched junction bases: 3. CDR3 length equals 14 residues. CDR1 is SGHTA, CDR2 FQGNSA, per germline. CDR3 in amino acids: CASRTSGRNYEQYF. CDR3 nucleotide sequence: TGTGCCAGCAGGACTAGCGGGAGAAACTACGAGCAGTACTTC.

V usage is TRBV5-6 and J usage is TRBJ2-7; D is unclear. Per germline, CDR1 SGHDT and CDR2 YYEEEE. The CDR3 loop spans 12 amino acids. V lost 5 bases, J lost 5 bases, and 11 bases lay in between. The CDR3 coding sequence is TGTGCCAGCAGTATTACCCGCGACGAGCAGTACTTC. It specifies CASSITRDEQYF. Together with reference TRBV5-6 and TRBJ2-7, the CDR3 gives the full variable domain: DAGVTQSPTHLIKTRGQQVTLRCSPKSGHDTVSWYQQALGQGPQFIFQYYEEEERQRGNFPDRFSGHQFPNYSSELNVNALLLGDSALYLCASSITRDEQYFGPGTRLTVT.

This chain connects TRBV6-1 to TRBJ1-4; weak D call: TRBD1 (5 bases). The CDR3 loop spans 16 amino acids. Trimming left V 4 bases short and J 3 bases short, with 15 bases between. Germline V lookup: CDR1 MNHNS, CDR2 SASEGT. CDR3 sequence (DNA): TGTGCCAGCAGTGCCCGTCGCAGGGCAGCTAATGAAAAACTGTTTTTT. It translates to CASSARRRAANEKLFF.

The chain carries TRBV13 and TRBJ1-2; D is perhaps TRBD1 (5 bases). Trimming pared 5 bases from V and 1 base from J, leaving 14 bases between. Per the germline V gene, CDR1 is PRHDT and CDR2 is FYEKMQ (reference sequence). This CDR3 spans 15 amino acids. The DNA of the CDR3 is TGTGCCAGCAGCCGCTCGGGGACGGGTAACTATGGCTACACCTTC. Its translation: CASSRSGTGNYGYTF.

The chain links TRBV19 to TRBJ2-3, with D unresolved. CDR1 is LNHDA, CDR2 SQIVND, per germline (reference sequence). The CDR3 is 13 residues long. V was cut by 1 base and J by 1 base, with 3 bases left in between. For the CDR3, the DNA is TGTGCCAGTAGTATAGGAGGCACAGATACGCAGTATTTT. Its protein product is CASSIGGTDTQYF. The entire variable domain, with the rest obtained from reference TRBV19 and TRBJ2-3, is as follows: DGGITQSPKYLFRKEGQNVTLSCEQNLNHDAMYWYRQDPGQGLRLIYYSQIVNDFQKGDIAEGYSVSREKKESFPLTVTSAQKNPTAFYLCASSIGGTDTQYFGPGTRLTVL.

This chain connects TRBV6-5 to TRBJ2-3; D unclear. The germline V and J ends were trimmed by 6 bases and 3 bases, with 7 bases remaining between them. Germline V lookup: CDR1 MNHEY, CDR2 SVGAGI. This CDR3 is 12 amino acids long. The CDR3 DNA reads TGTGCCAGCAGGTCTCGAACAGATACGCAGTATTTT. It translates to CASRSRTDTQYF.

The rearrangement links TRBV6-6 to TRBJ1-4; a possible D gene is TRBD1 (5 bases). V was pared by 5 bases and J by 7 bases, with 17 bases between. The CDR3 is made up of 15 amino acids. Germline loops: CDR1 MNHNY, CDR2 SVGAGI (reference sequence). The DNA for the CDR3 is TGTGCCAGCAGTCCCCGACGGCAGAGGGGTGAAAAACTGTTTTTT. It codes for CASSPRRQRGEKLFF.

This rearrangement joins TRBV4-2 to TRBJ1-1; D remains unclear. The CDR3 spans 14 residues. Looked up from germline, CDR1 is LGHNA and CDR2 is YNFKEQ. The V and J ends lost 7 bases and 5 bases respectively, with 17 bases between them. CDR3 nucleotide sequence: TGTGCCAGCAACCGAATACCGTCGCGGACTGAAGCTTTCTTT. It is translated as CASNRIPSRTEAFF.